This is a list of T cell receptor beta chains from one sample in a study of CXCR3-negative and CXCR3-positive naive CD8 T cells. TCRdb reprocessed the 5' RACE reads and keeps a single row for each CDR3 protein, giving no DNA. Seen in this sample are 140,000 to 150,000 distinct CDR3 sequences; the ten most common clones hold 0.25% to 0.3%. The sample taken for sequencing was naive CXCR3+ CD8+ T cells from blood. The source is a human donor in good health. Some clones in this sample may be carry-over from other donors' samples. The CDR3 runs from the conserved cysteine through the conserved F or W. Each record gives: J gene, V gene, CDR3 protein.

j_call: TRBJ2-7
v_call: TRBV14
cdr3_aa: CASSPGTYRGFYEQYF

j_call: TRBJ1-5
v_call: TRBV9
cdr3_aa: CASSGGGIGQPQHF

j_call: TRBJ2-1
v_call: TRBV7-3
cdr3_aa: CASSLAGANNEQFF

j_call: TRBJ2-5
v_call: TRBV23-1
cdr3_aa: CASSLTLLRGRRGTGEETQYF

j_call: TRBJ2-3
v_call: TRBV29-1
cdr3_aa: CSVTTDREETDTQYF

j_call: TRBJ2-7
v_call: TRBV5-4
cdr3_aa: CASSLEGGIRLHEQYF

j_call: TRBJ2-1
v_call: TRBV5-1
cdr3_aa: CASSLLAVTYNEQFF

j_call: TRBJ1-1
v_call: TRBV29-1
cdr3_aa: CSVEDYTEAFF

j_call: TRBJ1-1
v_call: TRBV12-3/TRBV12-4
cdr3_aa: CASTPGLGTEAFF

j_call: TRBJ2-1
v_call: TRBV5-6
cdr3_aa: CASSLASGGTHEQFF

j_call: TRBJ1-1
v_call: TRBV29-1
cdr3_aa: CSVSAQGNTEAFF

j_call: TRBJ2-7
v_call: TRBV20-1
cdr3_aa: CSAGKSGTGGNEQYF

j_call: TRBJ1-1
v_call: TRBV7-3
cdr3_aa: CASSLSTGFSEAFF

j_call: TRBJ2-5
v_call: TRBV28
cdr3_aa: CASGGGETQYF

j_call: TRBJ2-7
v_call: TRBV5-1
cdr3_aa: CASSLATGGISYEQYF

j_call: TRBJ1-1
v_call: TRBV30
cdr3_aa: CAWSPGQGHTEAFF

j_call: TRBJ1-1
v_call: TRBV6-5
cdr3_aa: CASSYSNPRTEAFF

j_call: TRBJ2-7
v_call: TRBV3-1
cdr3_aa: CASSQDSGPYEQYF

j_call: TRBJ2-1
v_call: TRBV20-1
cdr3_aa: CSARDLAYSSYNEQFF

j_call: TRBJ1-2
v_call: TRBV5-4
cdr3_aa: CASSLGQGAGGYTF

j_call: TRBJ2-7
v_call: TRBV4-3
cdr3_aa: CASSQDKIGSYEQYF

j_call: TRBJ2-7
v_call: TRBV29-1
cdr3_aa: CSVRPPENYEQYF

j_call: TRBJ2-7
v_call: TRBV7-9
cdr3_aa: CASSPGDFTAQYF

j_call: TRBJ2-2
v_call: TRBV19
cdr3_aa: CATTYGTGGSGELFF

j_call: TRBJ2-7
v_call: TRBV5-1
cdr3_aa: CASSRQGAVEREQYF

j_call: TRBJ1-1
v_call: TRBV4-3
cdr3_aa: CASSQDRAGYSEAFF

j_call: TRBJ2-7
v_call: TRBV28
cdr3_aa: CASRPLRDSDYEQYF

j_call: TRBJ1-1
v_call: TRBV4-1
cdr3_aa: CASSQGGQINTEAFF

j_call: TRBJ1-1
v_call: TRBV19
cdr3_aa: CASSIGYEGPNTEAFF